The 3 T cell receptor beta chains below were found in one sample sequenced in a study of immune evolution from preneoplasia to lung adenocarcinoma. The table came from immunoSEQ multiplex PCR; TCRdb's copy has only in-frame clones and leaves some out. The repertoire holds 9,000 to 10,000 clones, with more than 70% as singletons. Specimen: FFPE invasive lung adenocarcinoma tissue. The receptors shown here come from a person between 65 and 80 years old with invasive lung adenocarcinoma. Some clones in this sample may be carry-over from other donors' samples.

V usage is TRBV28 and J usage is TRBJ1-3, with 7 bases lining up with TRBD1. Losses at the gene ends were 6 bases for V and 2 bases for J; bases not matched to a gene: 4. Per germline, CDR1 MDHEN and CDR2 SYDVKM. CDR3 length equals 14 residues. The CDR3 region has the DNA TGTGCCAGCAGCATAACAGGGGCTGGAAACACCATATATTTT. Translation gives CASSITGAGNTIYF. Variable domain in full (rest from reference TRBV28 and TRBJ1-3): DVKVTQSSRYLVKRTGEKVFLECVQDMDHENMFWYRQDPGLGLRLIYFSYDVKMKEKGDIPEGYSVSREKKERFSLILESASTNQTSMYLCASSITGAGNTIYFGEGSWLTVV.

This rearrangement joins TRBV28 to TRBJ2-7; 8 positions match TRBD2. V was pared by 3 bases and J by 2 bases, with 30 bases of the junction left unmatched. The germline V gene has CDR1 MDHEN and CDR2 SYDVKM. This CDR3 spans 23 amino acids. The CDR3 reads CASSFEVGTYLLVAGTGTYEQYF. As DNA, the CDR3 is TGTGCCAGCAGTTTCGAGGTAGGGACCTACTTGTTGGTAGCGGGAACGGGAACCTACGAGCAGTACTTC.

The chain combines TRBV5-6 with TRBJ2-7; a possible D gene is TRBD2 (6 bases). CDR1 and CDR2 from the germline V gene are SGHDT and YYEEEE. CDR3 length equals 15 residues. Trimming stripped 6 bases from V and 0 bases from J, with 16 bases between. The CDR3 nucleotides are TGTGCCAGCACCGAGGAGGGGTCGAGCTCCTACGAGCAGTACTTC. Translation gives CASTEEGSSSYEQYF.